The sequence of this T cell receptor beta chain was determined in a study of T-cell memory formation after mild COVID-19. Regarding the study as a whole: Clones contracting day 15 to 85 were balanced CD4/CD8; later expanders leaned CD4+.

MiXCR, applied by TCRdb to the 5' RACE reads, yields one record per CDR3 protein. In the table there are approximately 300,000 distinct CDR3 sequences, roughly 15% of which are singletons. This clonotype was counted many times. Its antigen is unidentified. Losses at the gene ends were 5 bases for V and 5 bases for J; bases not matched to a gene: 3. This CDR3 comprises 13 residues. V usage is TRBV12-3 or TRBV12-4 and J usage is TRBJ2-5; 9 bases align to TRBD2. This TCR was sampled from a man younger than 35 who had mild COVID-19 (a few samples of this study predate the infection). Cell type and time point are not known. The sequencing input was PBMCs or a T cell subset sorted from them (not recorded which). CDR3: CASSPLAGETQYF. In nucleotides, the CDR3 is TGTGCCAGCAGTCCGCTAGCGGGGGAGACCCAGTACTTC.